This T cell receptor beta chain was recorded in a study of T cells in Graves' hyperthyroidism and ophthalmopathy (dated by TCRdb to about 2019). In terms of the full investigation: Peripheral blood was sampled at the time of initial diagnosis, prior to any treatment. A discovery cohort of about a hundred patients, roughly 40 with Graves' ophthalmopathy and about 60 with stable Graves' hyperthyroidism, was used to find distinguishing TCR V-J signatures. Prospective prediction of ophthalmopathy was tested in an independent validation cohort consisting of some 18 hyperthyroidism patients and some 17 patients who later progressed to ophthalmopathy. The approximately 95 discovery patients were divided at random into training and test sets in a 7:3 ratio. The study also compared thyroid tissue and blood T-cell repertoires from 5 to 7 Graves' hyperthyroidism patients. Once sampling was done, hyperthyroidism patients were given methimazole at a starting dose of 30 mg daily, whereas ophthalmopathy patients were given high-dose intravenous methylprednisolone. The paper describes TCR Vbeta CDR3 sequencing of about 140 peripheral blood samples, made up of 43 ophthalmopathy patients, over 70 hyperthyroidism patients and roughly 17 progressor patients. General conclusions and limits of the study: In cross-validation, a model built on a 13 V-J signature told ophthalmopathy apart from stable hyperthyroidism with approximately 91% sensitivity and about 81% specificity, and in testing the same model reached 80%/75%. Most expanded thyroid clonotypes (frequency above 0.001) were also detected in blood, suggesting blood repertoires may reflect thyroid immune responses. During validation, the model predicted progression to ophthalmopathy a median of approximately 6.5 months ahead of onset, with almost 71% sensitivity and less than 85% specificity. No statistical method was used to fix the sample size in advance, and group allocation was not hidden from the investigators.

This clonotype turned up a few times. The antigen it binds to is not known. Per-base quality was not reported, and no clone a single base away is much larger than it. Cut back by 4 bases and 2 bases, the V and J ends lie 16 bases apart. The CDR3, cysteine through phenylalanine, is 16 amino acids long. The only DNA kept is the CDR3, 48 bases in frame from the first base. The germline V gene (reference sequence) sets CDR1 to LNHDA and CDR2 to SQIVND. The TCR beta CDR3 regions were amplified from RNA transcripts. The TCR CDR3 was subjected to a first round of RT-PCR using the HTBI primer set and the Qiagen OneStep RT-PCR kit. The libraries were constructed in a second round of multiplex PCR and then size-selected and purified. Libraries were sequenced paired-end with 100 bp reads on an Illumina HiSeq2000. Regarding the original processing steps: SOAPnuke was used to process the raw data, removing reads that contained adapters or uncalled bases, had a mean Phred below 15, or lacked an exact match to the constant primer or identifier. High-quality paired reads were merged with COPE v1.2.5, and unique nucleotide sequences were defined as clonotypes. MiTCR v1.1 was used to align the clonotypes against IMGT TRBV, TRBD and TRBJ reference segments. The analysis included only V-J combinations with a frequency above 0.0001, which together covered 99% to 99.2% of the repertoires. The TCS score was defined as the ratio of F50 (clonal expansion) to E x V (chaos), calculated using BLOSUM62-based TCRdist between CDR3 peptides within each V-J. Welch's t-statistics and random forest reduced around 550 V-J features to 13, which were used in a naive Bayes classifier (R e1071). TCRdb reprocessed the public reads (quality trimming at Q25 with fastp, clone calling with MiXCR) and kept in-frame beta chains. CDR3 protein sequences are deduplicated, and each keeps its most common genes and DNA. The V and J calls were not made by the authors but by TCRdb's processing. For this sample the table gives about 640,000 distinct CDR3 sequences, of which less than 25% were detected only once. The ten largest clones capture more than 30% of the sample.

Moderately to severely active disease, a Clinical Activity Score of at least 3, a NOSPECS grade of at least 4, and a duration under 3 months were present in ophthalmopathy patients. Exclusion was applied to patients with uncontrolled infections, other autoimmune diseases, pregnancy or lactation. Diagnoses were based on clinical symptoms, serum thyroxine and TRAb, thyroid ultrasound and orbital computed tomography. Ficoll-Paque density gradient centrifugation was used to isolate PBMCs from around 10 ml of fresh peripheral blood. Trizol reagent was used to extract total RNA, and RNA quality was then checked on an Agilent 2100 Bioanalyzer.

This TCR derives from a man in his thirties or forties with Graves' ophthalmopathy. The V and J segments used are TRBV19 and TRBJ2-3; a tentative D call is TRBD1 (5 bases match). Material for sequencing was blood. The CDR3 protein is CASSTTASFFTDTQYF. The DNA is TGTGCCAGTAGTACGACAGCGTCCTTCTTCACAGATACGCAGTATTTT.